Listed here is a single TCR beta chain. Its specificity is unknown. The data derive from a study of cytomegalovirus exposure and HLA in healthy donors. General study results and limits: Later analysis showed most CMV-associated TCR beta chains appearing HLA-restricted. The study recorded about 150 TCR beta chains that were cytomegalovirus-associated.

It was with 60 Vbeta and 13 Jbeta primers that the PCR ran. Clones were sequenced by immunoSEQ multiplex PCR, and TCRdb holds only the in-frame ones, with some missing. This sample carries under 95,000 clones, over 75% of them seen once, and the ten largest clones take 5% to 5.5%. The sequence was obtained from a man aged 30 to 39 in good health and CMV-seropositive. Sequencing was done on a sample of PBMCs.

In DNA, the CDR3 is TGTGCCAGCAGTCCGTTTAGGGTAGCGGGCTACCAAGAGACCCAGTACTTC. Amino acids: CASSPFRVAGYQETQYF. The chain recombines TRBV28 with TRBJ2-5, with 7 bases fitting TRBD2. This CDR3 has 17 residues. Losses at the gene ends were 5 bases for V and 0 bases for J; bases not matched to a gene: 12. The V gene's germline CDR1 is MDHEN and CDR2 SYDVKM.